This TCR beta chain was sequenced in a study of OX40 agonist ivuxolimab in advanced cancers. Notes on the study in general: Low normalized T-cell clonal expansion was also seen in some nonresponders. Clonal expansion from baseline to week 6 occurred in both CD4+ and CD8+ T cells.

Concerning this clone: The antigen is undetermined.

Produced via immunoSEQ multiplex PCR; TCRdb's table is partial and in-frame only. The data show tens of thousands of clones, about 78% seen once. V lost 0 bases, J lost 2 bases, and 11 bases lay in between. Germline CDR1 is LGHNT and CDR2 is FRNRAP. The CDR3 runs to 16 residues. V gene TRBV12-5 combines with J gene TRBJ1-5; a weak D match, TRBD1 (5 bases). The TCR was taken from an adult with an advanced solid tumor such as melanoma, head and neck, liver or kidney cancer. Material: CD4+ or CD8+ T cells sorted from blood, obtained in a trial of the OX40 agonist ivuxolimab. CDR3 sequence reads: CASGLVMGPGNQPQHF. The CDR3 nucleotides read TGTGCTAGTGGTTTGGTAATGGGACCGGGCAATCAGCCCCAGCATTTT. The entire variable domain, with the rest obtained from reference TRBV12-5 and TRBJ1-5, is as follows: DARVTQTPRHKVTEMGQEVTMRCQPILGHNTVFWYRQTMMQGLELLAYFRNRAPLDDSGMPKDRFSAEMPDATLATLKIQPSEPRDSAVYFCASGLVMGPGNQPQHFGDGTRLSIL.